This record concerns one TCR beta chain sequence. Its antigen remains unidentified. The record originates from a study of T cell responses to AZD1222 COVID-19 vaccine. Study-level findings and limits: Rises in breadth and depth of Spike-specific TCRs came after two AZD1222 doses.

The assay was immunoSEQ multiplex PCR, and TCRdb's table has in-frame clones only and misses some. This table holds some 130,000 clones, about 80% found once. Germline CDR1 is MDHEN and CDR2 is SYDVKM. J was trimmed by 4 bases and V by 2 bases; bases with no gene match: 10. This CDR3 has 16 residues. This TCR was sampled from an adult in good health. The chain has TRBV28 and TRBJ1-1; TRBD1 matches at 7 bases. The source was peripheral blood, collected on day 0 of AZD1222 vaccination. CDR3 residues: CASSLVGQDISTEAFF. As DNA, the CDR3 is TGTGCCAGCAGTTTAGTCGGACAGGACATTAGCACTGAAGCTTTCTTT. The full variable domain, completed using reference TRBV28 and TRBJ1-1, is DVKVTQSSRYLVKRTGEKVFLECVQDMDHENMFWYRQDPGLGLRLIYFSYDVKMKEKGDIPEGYSVSREKKERFSLILESASTNQTSMYLCASSLVGQDISTEAFFGQGTRLTVV.